This T cell receptor (beta chain) emerged from a study of vaccination and CD4 T cells after COVID-19 (dated by TCRdb to about 2022). For the study in its entirety: Every convalescent patient had a positive nasal swab PCR test for SARS-CoV-2, with mild disease in several patients and severe disease in one. Six males and four females were included in the convalescent cohort, with two Hispanic individuals, seven Caucasians, two Asians and one multiracial person represented. Two doses of either the Pfizer-BioNTech BNT162b2 vaccine (n=8) or the Moderna mRNA-1273 vaccine (n=2) were administered to participants. Post-COVID blood samples from convalescent patients were collected a median of roughly 100 days after diagnosis, with a range of about 35 to 180 days. The time from the second vaccine dose to post-vaccine blood sampling had a median of roughly 79 days and ranged from about 13 to 250 days. Culture stimuli were overlapping spike peptide pools from SARS-CoV-2 and from the common cold coronaviruses HCoV-NL63, HCoV-OC43 and HCoV-229E. As controls, cultures received a CEFX viral epitope pool (the positive control), an HIV-1 Nef peptide pool (the negative control), or no peptide at all. In around nine COVID-19 convalescent patients and a few infection-naive healthy vaccine recipients, the spike-specific CD4+ TCR repertoire before mRNA vaccination was compared with the repertoire after mRNA vaccination.

Counted from cysteine to phenylalanine, this CDR3 has 14 amino acids. Only the CDR3 region is kept as DNA, spanning 42 bases read in frame from base 1. V is clipped by 4 bases and J by 6 bases, and the sequence between their germline boundaries is 13 bases long. CDR1 is given as MNHEY and CDR2 as SVGAGI, both from the germline V gene. This clonotype occurred a few times. The target of this receptor is not known. No quality values exist for individual bases; no much larger clone is one base distant. Overall study results and their limits: An increase in the median number of SARS-CoV-2-reactive clonotypes from 21 after infection to a few dozen after vaccination was observed, but the change was not found to be significant. Only a relatively small number of convalescent patients were included in the study, and early timepoints following natural infection were not analyzed. Nearly all vaccine-specific clones in convalescent patients (304 of 307) were mono-reactive for SARS-CoV-2 spike rather than cross-reactive with common cold coronaviruses. In convalescent patients, a median roughly 85% of post-vaccine SARS-CoV-2-reactive clones were detected only after vaccination, suggesting vaccine-specific priming.

Receptor libraries were prepared by PCR. At the Johns Hopkins FTIC core, DNA from the cultured CD4+ T cells underwent TCR sequencing with the Oncomine TCR Beta short-read assay. Genomic DNA was extracted from the cultured CD4+ T cells with the QIAamp micro DNA kit. Oncomine TCR Beta libraries from cultured CD4+ T cells were pooled using unique dual indexes and sequenced on an Illumina iSeq 100. The original methods were these. Non-productive sequences were removed, and CDR3s not starting with C, not ending with F or W, or shorter than 7 amino acids were discarded. The MANAFEST web application was used to identify antigen-specific clonotypes by comparing peptide-stimulated wells against reference wells and other culture wells. An FDR below 0.05, an odds ratio above 5, and a productive frequency above 0.1% in at least two of three replicate wells were required for clones to be considered positive. Cross-reactive clonotypes were defined as significantly expanded in both SARS-CoV-2 spike wells and at least one common cold coronavirus spike condition. Levenshtein distances (stringdist) and unrooted phylogenetic trees (ape) in R version 3.6.1 were used to assess CDR3 homology. The public reads were run again by TCRdb, first through fastp at Q25 and then through MiXCR, and only productive beta chains were kept. Identical CDR3 proteins give one entry, which carries the most common genes and DNA. The V and J calls were determined by TCRdb, not by the authors. For this sample the table gives fewer than 20,000 distinct CDR3 sequences, of which about 42% were detected only once. 6.3% of the sample is in the top ten clones.

The sample's treatment or condition label, decoded: roughly nine-day PBMC culture with coronavirus spike peptide pools or control peptides (ViraFEST assay). The study used the ViraFEST assay, which expanded antigen-specific T cells with peptide pools and then identified expanded clonotypes by TCR sequencing. The convalescent patients' positive SARS-CoV-2 PCR tests fell between March and December 2020, which was before the Alpha, Beta and Delta variants emerged in the United States. Each well held 2.2 million or so PBMCs cultured with around 10 ug/ml peptide pools in IMDM containing 5% human AB serum and 7.5 to 10 IU/ml IL-2. Half of the culture medium was replaced with fresh IL-2-containing medium on days 3 and 7. After approximately 10 days of culture, CD4+ T cells were isolated by negative selection using the EasySep CD4+ T cell isolation kit. Ficoll-Paque Plus gradient centrifugation was used to isolate PBMCs from whole blood, and the isolated PBMCs were then either used fresh or cryopreserved at -140C. In general, triplicate wells were set up for every culture condition.

The receptor chain draws on TRBV6-5 and TRBJ1-5, with the D segment identity uncertain. The sample here was CD4+ T cells from blood, cultured in vitro, taken before SARS-CoV-2 vaccination. The receptor comes from a human donor who had recovered from COVID-19. The nucleotide sequence is given as TGTGCCAGCAGTTTAACGAGTCGTAGTCAGCCCCAGCATTTT. Its translation is CASSLTSRSQPQHF.